Shown below are 19 T cell receptor beta chains from a single sample sequenced in a study of blood T cell repertoires in COVID-19. TCRdb's copy holds only in-frame clones and misses some; the assay was immunoSEQ multiplex PCR. Of over 130,000 clones in the sample, 65% to 90% were seen once. Sequencing was carried out using peripheral blood. These receptors came from a man aged 50 or older with acute or convalescent COVID-19.

The CDR3 spells CASSFKGGPSTDTQYF. The CDR3 DNA is TGTGCCAGCAGTTTTAAGGGGGGGCCATCCACAGATACGCAGTATTTT. The rearrangement links TRBV27 to TRBJ2-3; weak D call: TRBD2 (7 bases). Germline values: CDR1 MNHEY, CDR2 SMNVEV (reference sequence). Trimming cost V 3 bases and J 2 bases, with 15 bases left between them. The CDR3 spans 16 residues.

This chain links TRBV11-1 with TRBJ2-7; TRBD2 matches at 9 bases. The CDR3 spans 15 residues. V gave up 0 bases and J gave up 4 bases; unmatched junction bases: 4. Germline loops: CDR1 SGHAT, CDR2 FQDESV (reference sequence). For the CDR3, the DNA is TGTGCCAGCAGCTTAGCGGCGGGAGGGCCATACGAGCAGTACTTC. Translating gives CASSLAAGGPYEQYF.

The rearrangement joins TRBV6-2 or TRBV6-3 to TRBJ1-2, with D uncertain. V was clipped by 4 bases and J by 4 bases, with 22 bases between them. The CDR3 length is 17 residues. CDR1 and CDR2 from the germline V gene are MNHEY and SVGEGT. CDR3 in amino acids: CASSSPWTADRFYGYTF. The CDR3 coding sequence is TGTGCCAGCAGTTCGCCCTGGACTGCCGACCGATTCTATGGCTACACCTTC.

The V call is TRBV14, the J call TRBJ2-7; 10 bases line up with TRBD2. This CDR3 has 15 residues. CDR1 and CDR2 from the germline V gene are SGHDN and FVKESK. V shed 3 bases and J 6 bases; nucleotides not matched to a gene: 8. The CDR3 DNA is TGTGCCAGCAGCCACGAAAGTCTAGCGGGAGTCGAGCAGTACTTC. It yields the protein CASSHESLAGVEQYF.

CDR3 loop: CASRPGLAGSDEQFF. CDR3 coding DNA: TGTGCCAGCAGGCCGGGACTAGCGGGAAGCGATGAGCAGTTCTTC. The J gene is TRBJ2-1, the V gene TRBV2; 13 positions agree with TRBD2. The CDR3 loop spans 15 amino acids. V lost 6 bases, J lost 8 bases, and 7 bases stayed unmatched. Germline CDR1 reads SNHLY; CDR2 reads FYNNEI.

This clone was observed a few times. The J gene is TRBJ1-1, the V gene TRBV19; tentatively, D is TRBD1 (5 bases). Between the trimmed V and J ends, which lost 3 bases and 5 bases, there was a span of 13 bases. Germline V gene data show CDR1 as LNHDA and CDR2 as SQIVND (reference sequence). The CDR3 extends over 14 amino acids. The CDR3 DNA reads TGTGCCAGTAGTATTGAGGGGAGGGGAACTGAAGCTTTCTTT. It codes for CASSIEGRGTEAFF.

As concerns this clone: The same CDR3 is also encoded by other DNA sequences in this sample. The chain links TRBV11-1 to TRBJ1-1; D uncertain. The CDR3 loop spans 14 amino acids. Trimming took 1 base from V and 5 from J, leaving 11 bases between them. The germline V gene encodes CDR1 SGHAT and CDR2 FQDESV (reference sequence). The CDR3 DNA reads as TGTGCCAGCAGCTTAGGACGGGGAAGTACTGAAGCTTTCTTT. Encoded protein: CASSLGRGSTEAFF.

Only a few counts were recorded for this clone. This rearrangement joins TRBV12-5 to TRBJ2-5; 10 bases are shared with TRBD1. Germline values: CDR1 LGHNT, CDR2 FRNRAP. This CDR3 contains 14 residues. V was pared by 5 bases and J by 5 bases, with 5 bases of the junction left unmatched. The CDR3 loop reads CASGHPGQGETQYF. The CDR3 DNA sequence: TGTGCTAGTGGTCATCCGGGACAGGGGGAGACCCAGTACTTC.

The chain recombines TRBV14 with TRBJ2-5, with D unclear. V gave up 6 bases and J gave up 4 bases, with 6 bases separating them. Germline-derived CDR1 and CDR2 are SGHDN and FVKESK. The length of the CDR3 is 11 residues. The CDR3 DNA reads TGTGCCAGCAGTGGCGGAGAGACCCAGTACTTC. This sequence encodes CASSGGETQYF.

The chain combines TRBV4-1 with TRBJ2-7; D call uncertain. CDR1 and CDR2 from the germline V gene are MGHRA and YSYEKL. V was pared by 0 bases and J by 3 bases, with 15 bases between. This CDR3 region has 16 residues. CDR3 sequence: CASSQETTPSLYEQYF. CDR3 DNA: TGCGCCAGCAGCCAAGAGACGACTCCTAGTCTCTACGAGCAGTACTTC.

The genes are TRBV27 and TRBJ2-7; TRBD1 aligns across 7 bases. Germline V CDR1 and CDR2: MNHEY, SMNVEV (reference sequence). V shed 5 bases, J shed 2 bases, and the junction held 9 bases outside the gene matches. The CDR3 extends over 15 amino acids. CDR3 in amino acids: CASSLNRGSPYEQYF. The CDR3, as DNA: TGTGCCAGCAGTCTTAACAGGGGAAGCCCCTACGAGCAGTACTTC.

Written as DNA, the CDR3 is TGTGCAAGTATACCCCCCGGGAATGAGCAGTTCTTC. Amino acids: CASIPPGNEQFF. The V call is TRBV7-9, the J call TRBJ2-1; D not certain. Germline CDR1 is SEHNR and CDR2 is FQNEAQ (reference sequence). The CDR3 loop spans 12 amino acids.

This clone was seen a few times. This CDR3 is CASSKEAGLNTEAFF. CDR3 in DNA: TGTGCCAGCTCAAAAGAGGCGGGATTGAACACTGAAGCTTTCTTT. The rearrangement joins TRBV2 to TRBJ1-1, with D unclear. In germline, CDR1 is SNHLY, CDR2 FYNNEI. The germline V and J ends were trimmed by 8 bases and 0 bases, with 16 bases remaining between them. The CDR3 has 15 amino acids.

V and J are TRBV9 and TRBJ1-1, with D uncertain. Germline-derived CDR1 and CDR2 are SGDLS and YYNGEE. The CDR3 loop spans 13 amino acids. V dropped 2 bases and J dropped 5 bases, with 10 bases sitting between them. For the CDR3, the DNA is TGTGCCAGCAGCGTCACCCCGGGAACTGAAGCTTTCTTT. Its protein product is CASSVTPGTEAFF.

This clone was recorded only once. The V gene is TRBV11-2, the J gene TRBJ1-4; TRBD1 matches 8 bases. CDR3 length equals 14 residues. The germline V gene encodes CDR1 SGHAT and CDR2 FQNNGV. V lost 5 bases and J lost 8; bases outside the gene matches: 7. The CDR3 region has the DNA TGTGCCAGCAGCAAACCAGGGGGCGTGGAAAAACTGTTTTTT. This encodes CASSKPGGVEKLFF.

V and J are TRBV6-5 and TRBJ2-4, with TRBD2 matching 9 bases. V shed 0 bases, J shed 1 base, and the junction held 1 base outside the gene matches. Germline-derived CDR1 and CDR2 are MNHEY and SVGAGI. CDR3 size: 16 residues. CDR3 nucleotides: TGTGCCAGCAGTTACTCCGGACTAGCGGCCAAAAACATTCAGTACTTC. Translation gives CASSYSGLAAKNIQYF.

This clone was detected a few times. This chain joins TRBV11-3 and TRBJ2-7, with D hard to call. V lost 6 bases to trimming and J lost 4 bases, with 7 bases between them. Germline V gives CDR1 SGHNT, CDR2 YENEEA. This CDR3 spans 11 amino acids. DNA for the CDR3: TGTGCCAGCAGGTCAGGATACGAGCAGTACTTC. Translated, it gives CASRSGYEQYF.

This chain joins TRBV19 and TRBJ2-1; maybe TRBD2 (5 bases). V lost 5 bases to trimming and J lost 3 bases, with 17 bases between them. The CDR3 extends over 16 amino acids. Germline V gene lookup returns CDR1 LNHDA and CDR2 SQIVND (reference sequence). The CDR3 protein is CASSSPQRVGYNEQFF. CDR3 nucleotide sequence: TGTGCCAGTAGTTCACCCCAGAGGGTAGGCTACAATGAGCAGTTCTTC. The complete variable domain, with remaining parts taken from reference TRBV19 and TRBJ2-1, reads DGGITQSPKYLFRKEGQNVTLSCEQNLNHDAMYWYRQDPGQGLRLIYYSQIVNDFQKGDIAEGYSVSREKKESFPLTVTSAQKNPTAFYLCASSSPQRVGYNEQFFGPGTRLTVL.

The chain uses TRBV30 and TRBJ1-1; tentatively, D is TRBD1 (5 bases). Between the trimmed V and J ends, which lost 1 base and 7 bases, there was a span of 13 bases. The germline gives CDR1 GTSNPN, CDR2 SVGIG (reference sequence). The CDR3 is 13 residues long. The CDR3 DNA reads TGTGCCTGGAGTGACGTGGTGGGGGGTGAAGCTTTCTTT. Protein sequence: CAWSDVVGGEAFF.